This TCR beta chain comes out of a study of CD4+ T cells in melanoma. Study observations and caveats: Reportedly, melanoma neoantigen-specific CD4+ T cells showed varied differentiation states. CD8+ T cell, macrophage and B cell function reportedly correlated with neoantigen-specific CD4+ T cells.

Produced via immunoSEQ multiplex PCR; TCRdb's table is partial and in-frame only. The sample includes approximately 19,000 clones, 78% seen only once; the top ten take 9.7%. This CDR3 contains 16 residues. Trimming pared 5 bases from V and 9 bases from J, leaving 20 bases between. CDR1 is MNHEY and CDR2 is SMNVEV in the germline V gene (reference sequence). Notes on this clone: Its antigen is as yet unknown.

The chain combines TRBV27 with TRBJ1-6; D is unresolved. This TCR was recovered from a human donor with melanoma. The CDR3 protein is CASSLARGWRRSPLHF. In DNA form, the CDR3 reads TGTGCCAGCAGTCTCGCTCGAGGGTGGCGACGTTCACCCCTCCACTTT.